This T cell receptor beta chain was observed in a study of vaccination effects on CD4 cells after COVID-19. Turning to the study itself: Vaccination of participants consisted of two doses of either the BNT162b2 or mRNA-1273 vaccine.

Turning to this clone: Its specificity is not known.

Profiling relied on immunoSEQ multiplex PCR, and the TCRdb table lists in-frame clones only, not all of them. The top ten hold about 20% of the sample, which has 25,000 to 30,000 clones, roughly 73% seen once. Before sequencing took place, the ViraFEST assay used viral peptide pools to expand antigen-specific CD4+ T cells. Having been cultured for 9 to 11 days, the cells underwent CD4+ T cell isolation. Vaccinated recipients, who were negative for nucleocapsid antibodies, had no history of SARS-CoV-2 infection. Approximately 2 million PBMC per well received about 10 IU/ml IL-2 and 8 to 10 ug/ml peptides in culture. The length of the CDR3 is 14 residues. Germline V CDR1 and CDR2: SGHDT, YYEEEE. With 0 bases removed from V and 7 bases from J, the gap between germline ends came to 13 bases.

The sequence derives from a human donor who received a COVID-19 vaccine. The specimen comprised CD4+ T cells from PBMCs cultured with HCoV-NL63 spike peptides, sampled before COVID-19 vaccination. V is TRBV5-6 and J is TRBJ2-5, with D perhaps matching TRBD2 (6 bases). CDR3 in DNA: TGTGCCAGCAGCTTGGGCCGGGGGATAATGACCCAGTACTTC. Its translation is CASSLGRGIMTQYF.